Sequencing of this TCR beta chain was carried out in a study of OX40 agonist ivuxolimab in advanced cancers. Study-wide context: Patients took ivuxolimab, an agonistic anti-OX40 (CD134) antibody. Enrolled patients in dose escalation had cancers that were hepatocellular carcinoma, melanoma, renal cell or head and neck cancer.

Points from the study as a whole: Expanded clones were, on average, more numerous in CD8+ T cells than in CD4+. The investigators did not determine what antigen specificity the expanded peripheral T cells had.

This CDR3 contains 19 residues. The V gene end was trimmed by 4 bases and the J gene end by 6 bases; junction bases not matched to a gene: 14. The germline CDR1 and CDR2 sequences are MGHRA and YSYEKL. Only in-frame clones appear in the TCRdb table, and some are missing; sequencing was by immunoSEQ multiplex PCR. The sample contains about 93,000 clones, 92% of which appear only once. Points on this clone: Its matching antigen is unknown.

Sequenced material: CD4+ or CD8+ T cells sorted from blood, taken in a trial of the OX40 agonist ivuxolimab. The sequence was obtained from an adult with an advanced solid tumor such as melanoma, head and neck, liver or kidney cancer. The chain employs TRBV4-1 and TRBJ2-1; 14 bases map to TRBD2. CDR3 residues: CASSRDPGLAGEEVNEQFF. The CDR3, as DNA: TGCGCCAGCAGCCGAGACCCGGGACTAGCGGGAGAAGAGGTCAATGAGCAGTTCTTC.